One sample yielded the 10 T cell receptor beta chains listed below, sequenced in a study of cytomegalovirus exposure and HLA in healthy donors. The assay was immunoSEQ multiplex PCR, and TCRdb's table has in-frame clones only and misses some. Among around 99,000 clones, about nine tenths were seen once, and the ten largest hold less than 2.5%. Sequenced: PBMCs. The receptors were gathered from a young woman in good health and CMV-seronegative.

The chain joins TRBV29-1 to TRBJ2-1, with D tentatively TRBD2 (6 bases). The CDR3 has 15 residues. The germline gives CDR1 SQVTM, CDR2 ANQGSEA. Trimming left V 7 bases short and J 8 bases short, with 24 bases between. The CDR3 region is CSAVGVGGVGDEQFF. The CDR3 DNA reads TGCAGCGCCGTGGGAGTCGGAGGGGTCGGGGATGAGCAGTTCTTC.

This chain links TRBV18 with TRBJ1-4, with 7 nucleotides matching TRBD1. Germline CDR1 reads KGHSH; CDR2 reads LQKENI. This CDR3 is 15 amino acids long. J lost 5 bases, V lost 2 bases, and 5 bases had no gene match. The CDR3 here is CASSPLGQFNEKLFF. In nucleotides, the CDR3 is TGTGCCAGCTCACCATTGGGACAGTTCAATGAAAAACTGTTTTTT.

This chain uses TRBV4-3 with TRBJ2-7, with D uncertain. CDR1 LGHNA and CDR2 YSLEER come from the germline V gene. V was trimmed by 0 bases and J by 3 bases, leaving 9 bases between them. This CDR3 has 14 amino acids. The CDR3 reads CASSQDLGGYEQYF. The CDR3 coding sequence is TGCGCCAGCAGCCAAGATTTAGGCGGCTACGAGCAGTACTTC.

This chain connects TRBV5-1 to TRBJ2-7; 10 bases line up with TRBD2. J lost 7 bases, V lost 4 bases, and 5 bases had no gene match. The germline V gene has CDR1 SGHRS and CDR2 YFSETQ. The CDR3 extends over 13 amino acids. Written as DNA, the CDR3 is TGCGCCAGCAGCCCCGGGACTAGCGAAGAGCAGTACTTC. It specifies CASSPGTSEEQYF. Variable domain in full (rest from reference TRBV5-1 and TRBJ2-7): KAGVTQTPRYLIKTRGQQVTLSCSPISGHRSVSWYQQTPGQGLQFLFEYFSETQRNKGNFPGRFSGRQFSNSRSEMNVSTLELGDSALYLCASSPGTSEEQYFGPGTRLTVT.

The CDR3 nucleotides read TGTGCCAGCAGCTTGGATCAGGGGACCTATAATTCACCCCTCCACTTT. Its translation: CASSLDQGTYNSPLHF. The gene calls are TRBV5-6 and TRBJ1-6, with D maybe TRBD1 (6 bases). V was trimmed by 0 bases and J by 2 bases, leaving 9 bases between them. CDR1 and CDR2 (germline): SGHDT, YYEEEE. The CDR3 spans 16 residues.

The chain has TRBV2 and TRBJ2-2; D gene unclear. The CDR3 is 11 residues long. Trimming pared 5 bases from V and 8 bases from J, leaving 6 bases between. The germline gives CDR1 SNHLY, CDR2 FYNNEI. The CDR3 loop reads CASSYEGELFF. DNA for the CDR3: TGTGCCAGCAGTTACGAGGGGGAGCTGTTTTTT.

This clone was detected only once. J is TRBJ1-2 and V is TRBV7-2; 9 nucleotides align to TRBD1. Germline V gene data show CDR1 as SGHTA and CDR2 as FQGNSA. Losses at the gene ends were 0 bases for V and 8 bases for J; bases not matched to a gene: 4. CDR3 length: 14 residues. The CDR3 sequence is CASSLAYRGQGYTF. The CDR3 coding sequence is TGTGCCAGCAGCTTAGCGTACAGGGGGCAGGGCTACACCTTC. The whole variable domain, filled in from reference TRBV7-2 and TRBJ1-2, reads GAGVSQSPSNKVTEKGKDVELRCDPISGHTALYWYRQSLGQGLEFLIYFQGNSAPDKSGLPSDRFSAERTGGSVSTLTIQRTQQEDSAVYLCASSLAYRGQGYTFGSGTRLTVV.

The chain is built from TRBV14 and TRBJ1-2; 7 positions match TRBD1. Per germline, CDR1 SGHDN and CDR2 FVKESK. This CDR3 region has 14 residues. J was trimmed by 7 bases and V by 2 bases; bases with no gene match: 7. CDR3 DNA: TGTGCCAGCAGCCAATCAGGGGGTCTCTCTGGCTACACCTTC. Its protein is CASSQSGGLSGYTF. Full variable domain (remainder filled in from reference TRBV14 and TRBJ1-2): EAGVTQFPSHSVIEKGQTVTLRCDPISGHDNLYWYRRVMGKEIKFLLHFVKESKQDESGMPNNRFLAERTGGTYSTLKVQPAELEDSGVYFCASSQSGGLSGYTFGSGTRLTVV.

The chain uses TRBV9 and TRBJ2-3; D not resolved. V was clipped by 0 bases and J by 0 bases, with 5 bases between them. This CDR3 is 14 amino acids long. The germline gives CDR1 SGDLS, CDR2 YYNGEE. CDR3 in DNA: TGTGCCAGCAGCGTAGCTCTCAGCACAGATACGCAGTATTTT. This sequence encodes CASSVALSTDTQYF.

The gene calls are TRBV28 and TRBJ1-4; no clear D. V lost 6 bases and J 8 bases, leaving 16 bases between the germline ends. The germline CDR1 and CDR2 sequences are MDHEN and SYDVKM. The length of the CDR3 is 14 residues. CDR3 coding DNA: TGTGCCAGCAGCCGGGTAGGAGTTGGAGAAAAACTGTTTTTT. Protein sequence: CASSRVGVGEKLFF.